The 3 T cell receptor beta chains in this list originate from one sample, sequenced in a study of neurological immune-mediated disorders. TCRdb redid the calling of the 5' RACE reads with MiXCR, one entry per CDR3 protein. The sample contains some 24,000 distinct CDR3 sequences, roughly 7% of which appear only once. The sample taken for sequencing was PBMCs. The receptors were sampled from a woman aged 40-49 years in good health.

The sample holds many counts of this clonotype. The chain combines TRBV20-1 with TRBJ1-4, with 7 bases fitting TRBD1. Germline values: CDR1 DFQATT, CDR2 SNEGSKA (reference sequence). This CDR3 is 18 amino acids long. Germline trimming cut 4 bases from V and 3 bases from J; bases unmatched to any gene: 17. This CDR3 is CSATRTGGRWNSNEKLFF. The CDR3 DNA is TGCAGTGCTACCCGGACAGGTGGTCGTTGGAACTCTAATGAAAAACTGTTTTTT.

Many counts were recorded for this clonotype. CDR3 sequence reads: CSVLRDREDTEAFF. For the CDR3, the DNA is TGCAGCGTCCTAAGGGACAGGGAGGACACTGAAGCTTTCTTT. V and J are TRBV29-1 and TRBJ1-1; 9 bases agree with TRBD1. The CDR3 spans 14 residues. Losses at the gene ends were 6 bases for V and 3 bases for J; bases not matched to a gene: 8. CDR1 and CDR2 (germline): SQVTM, ANQGSEA.

This clonotype occurred many times. The V and J genes are TRBV20-1 and TRBJ2-2, with 8 bases matching TRBD2. V dropped 0 bases and J dropped 4; count of bases not matched to a gene: 7. The CDR3 is made up of 16 amino acids. Germline V gene lookup returns CDR1 DFQATT and CDR2 SNEGSKA (reference sequence). Here the CDR3 reads CSARDRRLAGTGELFF. In DNA form, the CDR3 reads TGCAGTGCTAGAGATAGGCGGCTAGCGGGCACCGGGGAGCTGTTTTTT.